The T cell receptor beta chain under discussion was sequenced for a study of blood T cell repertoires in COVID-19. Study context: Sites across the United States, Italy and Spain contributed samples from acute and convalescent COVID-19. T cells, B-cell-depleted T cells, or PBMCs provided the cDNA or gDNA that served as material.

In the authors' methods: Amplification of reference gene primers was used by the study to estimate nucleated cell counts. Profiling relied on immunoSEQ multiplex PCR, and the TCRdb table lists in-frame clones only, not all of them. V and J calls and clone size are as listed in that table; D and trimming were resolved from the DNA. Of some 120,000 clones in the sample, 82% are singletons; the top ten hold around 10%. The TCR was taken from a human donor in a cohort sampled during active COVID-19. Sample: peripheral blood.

As DNA, the CDR3 is TGTGCCAGCAACCGAGGTGGAGGGGCCAACGTCCTGACTTTC. Translated, it gives CASNRGGGANVLTF. The chain carries TRBV11-2 and TRBJ2-6; D gene ambiguous. This CDR3 region has 14 residues. Trimming took off 7 bases at V and 4 bases at J, with 11 bases between the two ends. The germline CDR1 and CDR2 sequences are SGHAT and FQNNGV.